These 7 T cell receptor beta chains share one sample of origin, sequenced in a study of blood T cell repertoires in COVID-19. Only in-frame clones appear in the TCRdb table, and some are missing; sequencing was by immunoSEQ multiplex PCR. The sample lists roughly 350,000 clones; roughly 90% were seen once. The material sequenced was PBMCs or T cells enriched from blood (not recorded which). These receptors were taken from a woman aged 25 to 39 who had recovered from COVID-19.

The CDR3 sequence: CASRMAGYSQPQHF. In DNA, the CDR3 is TGTGCCAGTAGGATGGCGGGGTACAGTCAGCCCCAGCATTTT. V and J are TRBV19 and TRBJ1-5; D gene uncertain. The CDR3 contains 14 residues. Germline assignment: CDR1 LNHDA and CDR2 SQIVND (reference sequence). Trimming removed 6 bases at V and 6 bases at J, with 15 bases between.

This chain connects TRBV7-2 to TRBJ1-4; TRBD1 is a possible D gene (5 bases). CDR1 and CDR2 from the germline V gene are SGHTA and FQGNSA. V dropped 3 bases and J dropped 2 bases, with 10 bases sitting between them. CDR3 length equals 15 residues. CDR3 sequence (DNA): TGTGCCAGCAGCTTTAGGGGACTTACTAATGAAAAACTGTTTTTT. Its protein product is CASSFRGLTNEKLFF.

This clone occurred once. The chain links TRBV19 to TRBJ1-4; perhaps TRBD1 as D (5 bases). The V and J ends lost 6 bases and 4 bases respectively, with 15 bases between them. From germline, CDR1 is LNHDA and CDR2 SQIVND (reference sequence). The CDR3 extends over 15 amino acids. The CDR3 sequence: CASRDPGQSNEKLFF. The CDR3 bases are TGTGCCAGTAGGGACCCAGGGCAGAGTAATGAAAAACTGTTTTTT.

V and J are TRBV6-6 and TRBJ1-2; the D is unclear. The germline V and J ends were trimmed by 6 bases and 2 bases, with 10 bases remaining between them. Germline assignment: CDR1 MNHNY and CDR2 SVGAGI (reference sequence). This CDR3 has 13 amino acids. The CDR3 spells CASRATENYGYTF. The CDR3 coding sequence is TGTGCCAGCAGAGCGACGGAGAACTATGGCTACACCTTC.

The chain joins TRBV27 to TRBJ2-5; D remains ambiguous. Germline lookup yields CDR1 MNHEY and CDR2 SMNVEV (reference sequence). With 6 bases removed from V and 5 bases from J, the gap between germline ends came to 13 bases. The CDR3 is 13 residues long. The CDR3 DNA follows: TGTGCCAGCAGGCCGATTCGGGTGGAGACCCAGTACTTC. Translation: CASRPIRVETQYF.

The CDR3 DNA reads as TGTGCCAGCAGCCAAGGTAACAGGGGAGATGGCTACACCTTC. Amino acid sequence: CASSQGNRGDGYTF. This chain joins TRBV3-1 (or the pseudogene TRBV3-2) and TRBJ1-2, with TRBD1 matching over 7 bases. CDR3 length equals 14 residues. Germline values: CDR1 LGHDT, CDR2 YNNKEL (reference sequence). V lost 1 base to trimming and J lost 6 bases; unmatched junction nucleotides: 5.

The rearrangement links TRBV4-1 to TRBJ1-5, with 8 bases aligning to TRBD1. The germline V gene encodes CDR1 MGHRA and CDR2 YSYEKL. This CDR3 contains 14 residues. The V and J ends lost 4 bases and 6 bases, in that order; junction bases with no gene match: 5. The CDR3 coding sequence is TGCGCCAGCAGCCCGCAGGGGGCAGGTCAGCCCCAGCATTTT. Its translation: CASSPQGAGQPQHF.